These 5 T cell receptor beta chains share one sample of origin, sequenced in a study of T cell responses to AZD1222 COVID-19 vaccine. TCRdb keeps only in-frame clones here, not all; method: immunoSEQ multiplex PCR. The sample gives under 110,000 clones, around 84% of which show up once; 1.4% is in the top ten. This specimen consisted of peripheral blood, obtained on day 0 of AZD1222 vaccination. These receptors all stem from an adult in good health.

V gene TRBV5-4 combines with J gene TRBJ2-3, with 10 bases lining up with TRBD2. The CDR3 is 15 residues long. J was trimmed by 3 bases and V by 3 bases; bases with no gene match: 4. In germline, CDR1 is SGHNT, CDR2 YYREEE (reference sequence). The CDR3 loop is CASSSGTSATDTQYF. CDR3 sequence (DNA): TGTGCCAGCAGCTCCGGGACTAGCGCTACAGATACGCAGTATTTT.

The chain joins TRBV18 to TRBJ2-7, with a weak D call TRBD2 (6 bases). The V gene lost 0 bases and the J gene lost 0 bases, with 18 bases spanning the gap. This CDR3 comprises 18 residues. Germline V lookup: CDR1 KGHSH, CDR2 LQKENI. CDR3 residues: CASSPPPGRLGSSYEQYF. As DNA, the CDR3 is TGTGCCAGCTCACCACCGCCAGGGAGGCTTGGGAGCTCCTACGAGCAGTACTTC.

This clone has more than one count but fewer than ten. The chain employs TRBV19 and TRBJ1-2; D is ambiguous. Germline CDR1 LNHDA, CDR2 SQIVND (reference sequence). The ends were cut back, 3 bases at V and 8 bases at J, with 13 bases in the middle. This CDR3 region has 13 residues. DNA of the CDR3: TGTGCCAGTAGTATTCTAGCGGGATTCGGCTACACCTTC. It translates to CASSILAGFGYTF.

The chain recombines TRBV7-3 with TRBJ2-3, with no clear D. The ends were cut back, 5 bases at V and 2 bases at J, with 11 bases in the middle. The CDR3 covers 14 residues. The germline gives CDR1 SGHTA, CDR2 FQGTGA. The CDR3 sequence is CASSPRHFTDTQYF. The CDR3 nucleotides are TGTGCCAGCAGCCCCCGTCACTTCACAGATACGCAGTATTTT. The full variable domain, in which reference TRBV7-3 and TRBJ2-3 provide the parts outside the CDR3, is GAGVSQTPSNKVTEKGKYVELRCDPISGHTALYWYRQSLGQGPEFLIYFQGTGAADDSGLPNDRFFAVRPEGSVSTLKIQRTERGDSAVYLCASSPRHFTDTQYFGPGTRLTVL.

The J gene is TRBJ1-4, the V gene TRBV2; D unclear. The CDR3 runs 14 residues. From germline, CDR1 is SNHLY and CDR2 FYNNEI. Trimming shortened V by 5 bases and J by 8 bases, and 15 bases separated the two germline ends. The CDR3 coding sequence is TGTGCCAGCAGTCAGGACCCGGGCGGAGAAAAACTGTTTTTT. Protein product: CASSQDPGGEKLFF.